What follows describes a single TCR beta chain. Its binding antigen is unknown. No per-base quality is available; no much larger clone lies one base away. From V the trimming removes 5 bases and from J it removes 0 bases, while the gene matches leave 9 bases of the junction unaccounted for. The CDR3 numbers 16 residues from cysteine through phenylalanine. Of the read, only the CDR3 DNA is kept; its 48 bases are in frame from base 1. According to the germline V gene, CDR1 reads SGHVS and CDR2 reads FQNEAQ. CD8 naive samples were obtained by positive selection for CCR7 among CD45RO-negative cells, yielding a CD45RA+CCR7+ population from which TemRA cells were excluded. The donors were healthy, HIV-negative adults who had no recently reported acute infections or vaccinations. Only Caucasian adults living in Nashville, Tennessee, USA were represented among the donors. Blood was obtained by leukapheresis, after which PBMCs were separated by Ficoll-Histopaque density gradient centrifugation and cryopreserved in liquid nitrogen vapor phase. Analytical flow cytometry was used to check the purity and quantity of each magnetically sorted T cell population. From each sorted fraction, genomic DNA was isolated and quantified by UV absorbance on a Nanodrop 2000c.

TCR CDR3 regions were amplified from genomic DNA by multiplex PCR using the deep immunoSEQ assay. For each cell subset, the extracted genomic DNA was distributed evenly across all wells of several immunoSEQ 96-well plates, and each plate served as one replicate. Each replicate PCR for sorted subsets received about 200 ng genomic DNA, equal to roughly 30,000 T cell genomes. The purified libraries were quantified using a Qubit 3.0 fluorometer, sized with a Bioanalyzer 2100, and then quantified again using the KAPA Library Quantification kit. Every immunoSEQ 96-well plate was sequenced on a dedicated single-read 150-cycle Illumina NextSeq 550 flow cell. The authors' pipeline ran thus. Because the immunoSEQ output included only junctional sequences and no quality scores, the filtering could not be the same as the filtering used for full-length reads. Sequences were annotated with PyIR, a Python wrapper for IgBLAST v1.9, using IMGT germline references to assign V/J genes and CDR3. Reads were removed for weak V/J assignments (E-value above 1e-6), missing CDR3, stop codons, out-of-frame junctions, or ambiguous translated residues. V3J clonotypes were defined as sequences sharing an identical inferred V gene, J gene, and CDR3 amino acid sequence. Percentage overlap between repertoires was computed as shared unique clonotypes divided by the size of the smaller repertoire. Repertoire richness was assessed with RTK rarefaction, the Chao1 estimator, and Recon v2.1 estimates of unobserved clonotypes. For all TCRbeta clonotypes obtained by the gDNA method from a handful of donors, generation probabilities were computed with OLGA. This immuneACCESS table, as held by TCRdb, lists in-frame sequences with V and J called but not all clones. Of the missing ones, under half trace to an unresolved V gene in checked studies; the others have no known cause. Clone size and the V and J calls come from that table; the DNA yielded D and trimming. The sample contains hundreds of thousands of clones, roughly 96% of them found a single time. About 0.12% of the sample is in the top ten clones.

These data are taken from a study of shared clonotypes between healthy human individuals (dated by TCRdb to the early 2020s). At the level of the whole study: Two women and three men aged 18 to 49 years were included in the cohort. For each donor, CD4 naive and CD4 memory were each run on three plates, CD8 naive on two plates, and CD8 memory on one plate. To estimate repertoire size and how much clonotypes are shared between individuals, the study performed deep sequencing of blood TCR repertoires from a handful of healthy adults. To increase sequencing depth and limit assay-specific biases, TCR repertoire library preparation and sequencing were carried out by different laboratories using diverse techniques. Leukapheresis yielded between about 0.85 and 9 billion PBMCs per donor.

What the work shows at the level of the full study, not this receptor alone: Incomplete sequencing was indicated by rarefaction of sorted-subset datasets, despite the large sequencing depth. The small number of donors limited the genetic and exposure-history diversity represented. Sharing across four donors was observed for about 5% of naive CD4, less than 4% of naive CD8, 2% to 2.5% of memory CD4, and about 0.39% of memory CD8 clonotypes. Pairwise subsampling led to the expectation that sequencing depth would affect the degree of clonotype sharing among donors. Sampling was restricted to blood, and TCR repertoires in tissues likely differ from the TCR repertoires found in blood. Compared with non-shared clonotypes, clonotypes shared by all four sorted-subset donors had higher generation probabilities. Naive subsets generally had larger estimated clonotype richness than memory subsets did.

The chain is assembled from TRBV7-8 and TRBJ2-7; 8 nucleotides in the junction match TRBD2. The sequencing sample was made of naive CD8+ T cells sorted from blood. Interpreted using the paper, the cell subset or site label stands for: CD45RA+CCR7+. The receptor's source is a woman under 40 in good health. Here the CDR3 is given as CASSQPAGASSYEQYF. The DNA is as follows: TGTGCCAGCAGCCAACCAGCGGGAGCCTCCTCCTACGAGCAGTACTTC.